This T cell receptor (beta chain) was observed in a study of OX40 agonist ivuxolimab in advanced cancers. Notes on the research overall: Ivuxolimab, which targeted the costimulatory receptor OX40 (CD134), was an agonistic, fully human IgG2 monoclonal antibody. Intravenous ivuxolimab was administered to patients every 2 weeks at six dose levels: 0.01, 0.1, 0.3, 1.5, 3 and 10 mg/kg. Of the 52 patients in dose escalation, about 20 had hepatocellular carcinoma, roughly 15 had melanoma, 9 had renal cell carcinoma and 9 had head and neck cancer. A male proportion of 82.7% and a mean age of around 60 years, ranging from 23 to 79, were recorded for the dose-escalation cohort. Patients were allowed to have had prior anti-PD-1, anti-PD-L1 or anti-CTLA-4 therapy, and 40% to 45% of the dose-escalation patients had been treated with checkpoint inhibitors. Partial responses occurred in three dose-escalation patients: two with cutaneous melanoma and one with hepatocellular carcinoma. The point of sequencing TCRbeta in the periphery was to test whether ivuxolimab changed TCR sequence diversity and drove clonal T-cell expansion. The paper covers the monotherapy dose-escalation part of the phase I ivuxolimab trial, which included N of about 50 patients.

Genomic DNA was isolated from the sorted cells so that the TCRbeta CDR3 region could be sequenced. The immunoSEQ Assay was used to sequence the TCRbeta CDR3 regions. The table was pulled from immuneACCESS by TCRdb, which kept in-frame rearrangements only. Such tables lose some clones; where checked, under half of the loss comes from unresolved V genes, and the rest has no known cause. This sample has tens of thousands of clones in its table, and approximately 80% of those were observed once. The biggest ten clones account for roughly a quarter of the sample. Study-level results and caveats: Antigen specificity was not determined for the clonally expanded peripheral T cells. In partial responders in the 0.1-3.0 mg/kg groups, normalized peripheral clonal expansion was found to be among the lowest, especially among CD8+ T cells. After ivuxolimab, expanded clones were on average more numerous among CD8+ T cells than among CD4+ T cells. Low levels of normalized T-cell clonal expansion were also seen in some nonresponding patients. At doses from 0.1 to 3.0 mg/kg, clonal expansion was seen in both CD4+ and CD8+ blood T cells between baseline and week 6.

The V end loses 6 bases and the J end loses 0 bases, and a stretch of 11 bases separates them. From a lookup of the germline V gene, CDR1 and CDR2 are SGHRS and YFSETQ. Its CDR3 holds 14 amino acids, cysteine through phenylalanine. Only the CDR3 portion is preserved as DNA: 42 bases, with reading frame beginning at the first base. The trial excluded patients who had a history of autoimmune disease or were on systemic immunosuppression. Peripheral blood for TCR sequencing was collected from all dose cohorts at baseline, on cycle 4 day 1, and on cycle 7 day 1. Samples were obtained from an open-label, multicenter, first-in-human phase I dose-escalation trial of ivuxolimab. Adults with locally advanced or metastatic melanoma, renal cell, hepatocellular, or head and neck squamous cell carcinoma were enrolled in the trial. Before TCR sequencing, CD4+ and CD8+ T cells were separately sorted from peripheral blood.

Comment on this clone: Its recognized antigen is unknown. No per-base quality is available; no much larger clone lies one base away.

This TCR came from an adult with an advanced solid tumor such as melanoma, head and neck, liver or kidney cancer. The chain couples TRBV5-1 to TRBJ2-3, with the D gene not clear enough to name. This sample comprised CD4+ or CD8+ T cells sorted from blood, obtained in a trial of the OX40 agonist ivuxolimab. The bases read TGCGCCAGCAATCAGGCGTCTAGCACAGATACGCAGTATTTT. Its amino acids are CASNQASSTDTQYF.